These 12 T cell receptor beta chains came from one sample sequenced in a study. From the 5' RACE reads, TCRdb called clonotypes with MiXCR, one entry per CDR3 protein. The data hold approximately 50,000 distinct CDR3 sequences, with roughly 28% observed a single time. Treg sorting used a CD4+CD25+CD127-/low gate. Sample: tumor-infiltrating Tregs sorted from the breast tumor. All receptors derive from a female donor with breast cancer.

The rearrangement joins TRBV11-2 to TRBJ1-2; D unresolved. Germline CDR1 and CDR2: SGHAT and FQNNGV. The CDR3 spans 16 residues. Trimming took off 8 bases at V and 2 bases at J, with 21 bases between the two ends. CDR3 sequence (DNA): TGTGCCAGCGGCTCAACCCGGACCATTGGGAACTATGGCTACACCTTC. This sequence encodes CASGSTRTIGNYGYTF.

This chain connects TRBV20-1 to TRBJ1-5; tentatively, D is TRBD1 (6 bases). The germline CDR1 and CDR2 sequences are DFQATT and SNEGSKA (reference sequence). V lost 0 bases and J lost 3, with 15 bases in between. CDR3 length: 16 amino acids. The CDR3 loop reads CSARDSATGYNQPQHF. In DNA, the CDR3 is TGCAGTGCTAGAGATTCGGCGACAGGATACAATCAGCCCCAGCATTTT.

This sequence joins TRBV18 and TRBJ2-4; D not certain. With 2 bases removed from V and 3 bases from J, the gap between germline ends came to 17 bases. The CDR3 contains 17 residues. Germline CDR1 reads KGHSH; CDR2 reads LQKENI. For the CDR3, the DNA is TGTGCCAGCTCACCATATTCGCCCAGTGGGGTCAAAAACATTCAGTACTTC. Amino acids: CASSPYSPSGVKNIQYF.

This clonotype was found a few times. The rearrangement uses TRBV4-1 and TRBJ1-2; weak D call: TRBD1 (6 bases). Germline V gene sequence: CDR1 MGHRA, CDR2 YSYEKL. The CDR3 loop spans 15 amino acids. Between the trimmed V and J ends, which lost 1 base and 2 bases, there was a span of 11 bases. In nucleotides, the CDR3 is TGCGCCAGCAGCCAAGCCGCCGGACAGAACTATGGCTACACCTTC. This encodes CASSQAAGQNYGYTF.

The sample holds a few counts of this clonotype. The chain carries TRBV7-3 and TRBJ2-1, with 14 bases lining up with TRBD2. V was clipped by 1 base and J by 9 bases; unmatched bases: 8. Germline-derived CDR1 and CDR2 are SGHTA and FQGTGA. The CDR3 sequence is 17 residues long. This CDR3 is CASSLNPPGLAGVEQFF. The CDR3 DNA follows: TGTGCCAGCAGCTTAAACCCCCCGGGACTAGCGGGAGTTGAGCAGTTCTTC.

About this clonotype: Being one base from a much bigger clone, this may be a read error. V gene TRBV20-1 combines with J gene TRBJ1-5; TRBD1 agrees at 10 bases. Trimming cost V 8 bases and J 7 bases; bases outside gene matches: 14. Germline V gene data show CDR1 as DFQATT and CDR2 as SNEGSKA (reference sequence). The CDR3 loop spans 15 amino acids. CDR3 in amino acids: CSTGRTGGLVQPQHF. CDR3 DNA sequence: TGCAGTACTGGAAGGACAGGGGGTCTCGTGCAGCCCCAGCATTTT.

The chain couples TRBV10-3 to TRBJ2-1, with D perhaps TRBD2 (7 bases). This CDR3 is 15 amino acids long. V was pared by 10 bases and J by 3 bases, with 19 bases between. Germline lookup yields CDR1 ENHRY and CDR2 SYGVKD. The CDR3 region has the DNA TGTGCCACCTCACAGAGGGGGGGAAGCTACAATGAGCAGTTCTTC. It encodes CATSQRGGSYNEQFF.

This clonotype was seen ten or more times. This chain connects TRBV9 to TRBJ1-2; D might be TRBD1 (6 bases). V lost 3 bases and J 10 bases, leaving 13 bases between the germline ends. The CDR3 extends over 12 amino acids. Germline V lookup: CDR1 SGDLS, CDR2 YYNGEE. The CDR3 sequence: CASSAHRDAYTF. The CDR3 bases are TGTGCCAGCAGCGCCCACAGGGATGCCTACACCTTC.

There are many counts of this clonotype. The chain couples TRBV15 to TRBJ2-1; 14 nucleotides agree with TRBD2. J was trimmed by 8 bases and V by 0 bases; bases with no gene match: 9. Germline V gives CDR1 LNHNV, CDR2 YYDKDF (reference sequence). The CDR3 has 18 amino acids. Here the CDR3 DNA reads TGTGCCACCAGCAGAGATTTGGAGACTAGCGGGAGGGCCTATGAGCAGTTCTTC. Translated, it gives CATSRDLETSGRAYEQFF. Full variable domain (remainder filled in from reference TRBV15 and TRBJ2-1): DAMVIQNPRYQVTQFGKPVTLSCSQTLNHNVMYWYQQKSSQAPKLLFHYYDKDFNNEADTPDNFQSRRPNTSFCFLDIRSPGLGDTAMYLCATSRDLETSGRAYEQFFGPGTRLTVL.

This clonotype is categorized as medium-sized. The germline gene is not matched at one end of the junction; a read error may be the cause. The V gene is TRBV5-1, the J gene TRBJ1-4; 11 nucleotides match TRBD1. The CDR3 runs to 14 residues. Germline-derived CDR1 and CDR2 are SGHRS and YFSETQ. This CDR3 reads CASSSGTGGEKLFF. CDR3 DNA sequence: TGTGCCAGCAGCTCCGGGACAGGGGGTGAAAAACTGTTTTTT. Complete variable domain (other parts from reference TRBV5-1 and TRBJ1-4): KAGVTQTPRYLIKTRGQQVTLSCSPISGHRSVSWYQQTPGQGLQFLFEYFSETQRNKGNFPGRFSGRQFSNSRSEMNVSTLELGDSALYLCASSSGTGGEKLFFGSGTQLSVL.

This clonotype occurred many times. The chain couples TRBV12-3 or TRBV12-4 to TRBJ2-5; D gene uncertain. The CDR3 has 13 residues. Trimming stripped 3 bases from V and 0 bases from J, with 5 bases between. CDR3 DNA sequence: TGTGCCAGCAGTTTGAGCTACCAAGAGACCCAGTACTTC. It codes for CASSLSYQETQYF.

This clonotype came up a few times. Since a much larger clone is just one base distant, this may be a read error. CDR3 region: CASSPRTSGGKTQYF. The CDR3 DNA sequence: TGTGCCAGCAGCCCACGGACTAGCGGGGGAAAGACCCAGTACTTC. The V call is TRBV11-2, the J call TRBJ2-5; 13 bases line up with TRBD2. Germline CDR1 SGHAT, CDR2 FQNNGV. There are 15 residues in the CDR3. J gave up 6 bases and V 5 bases, and 6 bases lay outside the gene matches.